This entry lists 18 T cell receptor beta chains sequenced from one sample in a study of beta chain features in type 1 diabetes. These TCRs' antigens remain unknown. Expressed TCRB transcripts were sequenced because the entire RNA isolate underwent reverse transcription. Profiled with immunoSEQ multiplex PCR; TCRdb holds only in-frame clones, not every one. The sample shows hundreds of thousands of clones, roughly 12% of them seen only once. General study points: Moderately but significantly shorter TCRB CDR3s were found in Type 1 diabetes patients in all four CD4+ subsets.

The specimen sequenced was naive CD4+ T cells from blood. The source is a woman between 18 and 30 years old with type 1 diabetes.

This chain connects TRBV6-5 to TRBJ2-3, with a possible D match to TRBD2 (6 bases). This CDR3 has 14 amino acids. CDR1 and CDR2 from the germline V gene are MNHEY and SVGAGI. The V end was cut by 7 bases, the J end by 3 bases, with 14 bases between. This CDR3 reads CASTRGLQTDTQYF. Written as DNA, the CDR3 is TGTGCCAGCACCCGTGGACTACAGACAGATACGCAGTATTTT.

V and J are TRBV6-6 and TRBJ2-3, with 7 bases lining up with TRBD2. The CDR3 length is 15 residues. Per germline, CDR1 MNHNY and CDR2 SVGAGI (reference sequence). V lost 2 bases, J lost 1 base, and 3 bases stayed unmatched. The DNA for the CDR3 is TGTGCCAGCAGTTACCACCTAGCGGGCACAGATACGCAGTATTTT. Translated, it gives CASSYHLAGTDTQYF.

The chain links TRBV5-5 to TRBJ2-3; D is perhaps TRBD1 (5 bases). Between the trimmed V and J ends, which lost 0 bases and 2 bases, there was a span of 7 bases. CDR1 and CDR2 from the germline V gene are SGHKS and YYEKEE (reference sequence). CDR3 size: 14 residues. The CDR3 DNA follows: TGTGCCAGCAGCTTGGTACAGGACACAGATACGCAGTATTTT. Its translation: CASSLVQDTDTQYF.

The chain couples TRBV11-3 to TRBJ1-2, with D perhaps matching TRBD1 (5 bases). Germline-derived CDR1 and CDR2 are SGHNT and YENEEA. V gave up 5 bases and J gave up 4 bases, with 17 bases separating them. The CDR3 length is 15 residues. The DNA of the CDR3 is TGTGCCAGCAGCCCCGCCGGGGGAATAATCTATGGCTACACCTTC. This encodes CASSPAGGIIYGYTF.

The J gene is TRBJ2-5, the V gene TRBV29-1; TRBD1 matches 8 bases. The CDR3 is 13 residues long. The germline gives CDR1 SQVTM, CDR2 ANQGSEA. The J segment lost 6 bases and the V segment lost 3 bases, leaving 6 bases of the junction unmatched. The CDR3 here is CSVDGQGAKTQYF. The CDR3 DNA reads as TGCAGCGTTGATGGTCAGGGGGCGAAGACCCAGTACTTC.

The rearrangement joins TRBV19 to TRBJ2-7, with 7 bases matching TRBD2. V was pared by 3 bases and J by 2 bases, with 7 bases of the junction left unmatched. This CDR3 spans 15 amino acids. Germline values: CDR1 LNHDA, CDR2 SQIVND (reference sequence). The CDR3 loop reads CASSITSSGAYEQYF. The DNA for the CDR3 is TGTGCCAGTAGTATCACTTCGAGCGGGGCCTACGAGCAGTACTTC.

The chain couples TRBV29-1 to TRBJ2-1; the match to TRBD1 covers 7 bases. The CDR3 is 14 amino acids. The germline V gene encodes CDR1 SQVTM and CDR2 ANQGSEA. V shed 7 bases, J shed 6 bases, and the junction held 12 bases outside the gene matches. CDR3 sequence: CSAKTGVGANEQFF. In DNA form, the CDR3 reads TGCAGCGCCAAAACAGGGGTGGGCGCCAATGAGCAGTTCTTC.

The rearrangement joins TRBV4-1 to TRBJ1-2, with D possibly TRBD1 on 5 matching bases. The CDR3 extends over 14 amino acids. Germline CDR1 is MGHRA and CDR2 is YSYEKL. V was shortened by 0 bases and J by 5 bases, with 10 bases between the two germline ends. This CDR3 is CASSQEDRDYGYTF. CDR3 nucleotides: TGCGCCAGCAGCCAAGAAGACAGAGATTATGGCTACACCTTC.

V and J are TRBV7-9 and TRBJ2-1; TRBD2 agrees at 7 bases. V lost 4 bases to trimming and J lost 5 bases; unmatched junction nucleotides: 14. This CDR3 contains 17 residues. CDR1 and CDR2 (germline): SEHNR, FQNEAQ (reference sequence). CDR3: CASSSRVQAGRNNEQFF. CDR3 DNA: TGTGCCAGCAGCTCCCGGGTCCAAGCGGGACGGAACAATGAGCAGTTCTTC.

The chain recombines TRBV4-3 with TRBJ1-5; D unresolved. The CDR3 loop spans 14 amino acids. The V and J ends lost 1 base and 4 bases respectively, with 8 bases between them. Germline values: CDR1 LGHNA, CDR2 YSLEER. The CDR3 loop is CASSQVAVNQPQHF. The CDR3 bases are TGCGCCAGCAGCCAAGTGGCCGTGAATCAGCCCCAGCATTTT.

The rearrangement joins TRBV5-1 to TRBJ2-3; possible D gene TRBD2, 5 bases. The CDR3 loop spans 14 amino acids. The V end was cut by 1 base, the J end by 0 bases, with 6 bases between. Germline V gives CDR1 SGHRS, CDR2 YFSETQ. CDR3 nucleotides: TGCGCCAGCAGCTTGACGGGGAGCACAGATACGCAGTATTTT. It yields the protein CASSLTGSTDTQYF.

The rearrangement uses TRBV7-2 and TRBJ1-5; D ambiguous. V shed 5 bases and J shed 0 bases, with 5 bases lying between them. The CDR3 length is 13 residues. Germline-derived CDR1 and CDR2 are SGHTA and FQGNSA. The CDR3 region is CASSPSSNQPQHF. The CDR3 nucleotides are TGTGCCAGCAGCCCTAGTAGCAATCAGCCCCAGCATTTT. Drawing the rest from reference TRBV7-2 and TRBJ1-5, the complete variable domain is GAGVSQSPSNKVTEKGKDVELRCDPISGHTALYWYRQSLGQGLEFLIYFQGNSAPDKSGLPSDRFSAERTGGSVSTLTIQRTQQEDSAVYLCASSPSSNQPQHFGDGTRLSIL.

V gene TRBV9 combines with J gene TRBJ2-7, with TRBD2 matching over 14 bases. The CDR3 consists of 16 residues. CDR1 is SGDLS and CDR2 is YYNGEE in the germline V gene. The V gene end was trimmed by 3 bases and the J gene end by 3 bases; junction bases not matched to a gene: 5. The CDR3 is CASSDGGTSGSYEQYF. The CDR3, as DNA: TGTGCCAGCAGCGACGGAGGGACTAGCGGGAGCTACGAGCAGTACTTC. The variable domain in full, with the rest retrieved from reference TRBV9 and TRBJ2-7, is DSGVTQTPKHLITATGQRVTLRCSPRSGDLSVYWYQQSLDQGLQFLIQYYNGEERAKGNILERFSAQQFPDLHSELNLSSLELGDSALYFCASSDGGTSGSYEQYFGPGTRLTVT.

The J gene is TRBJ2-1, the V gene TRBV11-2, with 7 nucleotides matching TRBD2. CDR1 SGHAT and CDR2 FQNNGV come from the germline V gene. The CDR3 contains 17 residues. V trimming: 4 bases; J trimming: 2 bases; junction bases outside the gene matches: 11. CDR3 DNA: TGTGCCAGCAGCTCGGGAGGAGCGGGCTCTACCTACAATGAGCAGTTCTTC. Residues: CASSSGGAGSTYNEQFF.

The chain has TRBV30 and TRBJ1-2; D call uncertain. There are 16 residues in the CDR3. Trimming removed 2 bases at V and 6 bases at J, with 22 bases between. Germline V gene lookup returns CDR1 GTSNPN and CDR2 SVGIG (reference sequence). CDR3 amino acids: CAWSRHTASPTNGYTF. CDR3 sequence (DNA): TGTGCCTGGAGTCGCCATACAGCTTCCCCAACGAATGGCTACACCTTC.

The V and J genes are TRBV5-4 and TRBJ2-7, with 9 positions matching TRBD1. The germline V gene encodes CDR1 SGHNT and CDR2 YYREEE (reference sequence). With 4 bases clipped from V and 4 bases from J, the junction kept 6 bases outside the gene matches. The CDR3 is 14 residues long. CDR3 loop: CASSPRTGAYEQYF. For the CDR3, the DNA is TGTGCCAGCAGCCCGAGGACAGGGGCGTACGAGCAGTACTTC.

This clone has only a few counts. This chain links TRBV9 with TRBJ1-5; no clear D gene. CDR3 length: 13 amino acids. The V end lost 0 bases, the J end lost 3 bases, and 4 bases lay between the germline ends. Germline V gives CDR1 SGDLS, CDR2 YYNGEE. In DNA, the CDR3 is TGTGCCAGCAGCGTAGCCAACAATCAGCCCCAGCATTTT. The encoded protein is CASSVANNQPQHF. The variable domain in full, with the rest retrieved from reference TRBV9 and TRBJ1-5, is DSGVTQTPKHLITATGQRVTLRCSPRSGDLSVYWYQQSLDQGLQFLIQYYNGEERAKGNILERFSAQQFPDLHSELNLSSLELGDSALYFCASSVANNQPQHFGDGTRLSIL.

The CDR3 bases are TGTGCCAGCAGCCGATTGGGACAGAACACTGAAGCTTTCTTT. It specifies CASSRLGQNTEAFF. The chain is built from TRBV14 and TRBJ1-1; a possible D gene is TRBD1 (6 bases). V was pared by 4 bases and J by 1 base, with 10 bases between. CDR3 size: 14 residues. Germline CDR1 SGHDN, CDR2 FVKESK.